This T cell receptor (beta chain) was obtained from a study of control samples from healthy donors and cancer patients. Here immunoSEQ multiplex PCR was the method, and the copy in TCRdb shows in-frame clones only, minus some. The sample consists of approximately 70,000 clones, about 80% of them appearing once. Germline V CDR1 and CDR2: SGHDT, YYEEEE. Trimming removed 1 base at V and 10 bases at J, with 8 bases between. The CDR3 totals 11 residues. This receptor was identified in a middle-aged man in good health. The rearrangement uses TRBV5-6 and TRBJ1-1; D gene ambiguous. Source material: blood. CDR3 sequence reads: CASSLYGRAFF. The CDR3 region has the DNA TGTGCCAGCAGCTTGTATGGGAGAGCTTTCTTT.